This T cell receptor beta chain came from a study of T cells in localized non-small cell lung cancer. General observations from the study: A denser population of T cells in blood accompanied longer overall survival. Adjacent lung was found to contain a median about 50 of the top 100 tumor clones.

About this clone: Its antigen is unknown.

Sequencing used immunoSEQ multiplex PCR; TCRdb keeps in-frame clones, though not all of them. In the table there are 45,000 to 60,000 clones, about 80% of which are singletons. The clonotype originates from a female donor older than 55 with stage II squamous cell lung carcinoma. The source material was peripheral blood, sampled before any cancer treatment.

The CDR3 loop is CASSLGQSGPTETQYF. For the CDR3, the DNA is TGTGCCAGCAGCTTAGGACAGTCAGGCCCCACAGAGACCCAGTACTTC. The rearrangement uses TRBV5-8 and TRBJ2-5, with a possible D match to TRBD1 (6 bases). The CDR3 is 16 amino acids. Trimming cost V 2 bases and J 4 bases, with 18 bases left between them. Germline assignment: CDR1 SGHTS and CDR2 YDEGEE.